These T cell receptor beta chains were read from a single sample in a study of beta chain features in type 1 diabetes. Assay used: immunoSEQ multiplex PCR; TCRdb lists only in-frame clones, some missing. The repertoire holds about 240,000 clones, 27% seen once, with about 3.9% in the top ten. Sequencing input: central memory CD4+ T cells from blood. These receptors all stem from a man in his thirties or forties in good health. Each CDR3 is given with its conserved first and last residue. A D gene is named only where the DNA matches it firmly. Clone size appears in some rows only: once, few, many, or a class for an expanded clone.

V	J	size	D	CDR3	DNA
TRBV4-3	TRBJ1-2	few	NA	CASSHVGRADGYTF	TGCGCCAGCAGCCACGTCGGGAGAGCTGATGGCTACACCTTC
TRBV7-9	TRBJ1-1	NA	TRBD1	CASSLGQPPNTEAFF	TGTGCCAGCAGCTTGGGACAGCCTCCGAACACTGAAGCTTTCTTT
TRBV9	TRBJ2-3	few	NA	CASSVVSGYSTDTQYF	TGTGCCAGCAGCGTAGTTTCGGGGTATAGCACAGATACGCAGTATTTT
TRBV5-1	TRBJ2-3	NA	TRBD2	CASSSGTSGSTDTQYF	TGCGCCAGCAGCTCCGGGACTAGCGGGAGCACAGATACGCAGTATTTT
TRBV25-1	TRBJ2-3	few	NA	CASSEKGGGTQYF	TGTGCCAGCAGTGAAAAGGGGGGCGGGACGCAGTATTTT
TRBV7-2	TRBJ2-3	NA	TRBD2	CASSFTGTSEDTQYF	TGTGCCAGCAGCTTTACCGGGACTAGTGAAGATACGCAGTATTTT
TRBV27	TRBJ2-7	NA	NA	CASSLGPNYEQYF	TGTGCCAGCAGTTTGGGACCGAACTACGAGCAGTACTTC
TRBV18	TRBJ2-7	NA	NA	CASSPGHEQYF	TGTGCCAGCTCACCAGGCCACGAGCAGTACTTC
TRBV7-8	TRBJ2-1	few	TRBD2	CASSVLAGGEQFF	TGTGCCAGCAGTGTACTAGCGGGGGGCGAGCAGTTCTTC
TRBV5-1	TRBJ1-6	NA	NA	CASSFSGEDSPLHF	TGCGCCAGCAGCTTTTCAGGGGAGGATTCACCCCTCCACTTT
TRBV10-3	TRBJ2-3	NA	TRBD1	CAISEAWDSVGDTQYF	TGTGCCATCAGTGAGGCGTGGGACAGCGTGGGGGATACGCAGTATTTT